These 27 T cell receptor beta chains originate from one sample sequenced in a study of CXCR3-negative and CXCR3-positive naive CD8 T cells. In preparing the TRB cDNA libraries, 5' RACE with UMI labels was used. TCRdb derives one entry per CDR3 protein from the 5' RACE reads, leaving out DNA. The sample data list tens of thousands of distinct CDR3 sequences. The sample comprised naive CXCR3- CD8+ T cells from blood. The subset is: CD45RO-CCR7+CD27+CD95- naive CD8+ T cells lacking CXCR3 (TNR3-). These receptors all come from a human donor in good health. Some clones in this sample may be carry-over from other donors' samples.

V and J are TRBV29-1 and TRBJ2-5; there is no DNA to check the TCRdb D call of TRBD1. CDR1 is SQVTM, CDR2 ANQGSEA, per germline. This CDR3 is 14 amino acids long. CDR3 region: CSVDGADRQETQYF.

V usage is TRBV4-2 and J usage is TRBJ2-3; TCRdb reports TRBD1, a call that lacks DNA to check it against. Germline-derived CDR1 and CDR2 are LGHNA and YNFKEQ. CDR3 size: 14 residues. The CDR3 protein is CASSQEWGADTQYF.

The chain recombines TRBV7-3 with TRBJ1-1. In germline, CDR1 is SGHTA, CDR2 FQGTGA. This CDR3 has 13 amino acids. CDR3 in amino acids: CASSFTENTEAFF.

The chain links TRBV28 to TRBJ1-5; lacking DNA, the TRBD1 call made by TCRdb goes unchecked. The CDR3 has 15 residues. Germline V gene data show CDR1 as MDHEN and CDR2 as SYDVKM. The CDR3 is CASSMETGVEQPQHF. The full variable domain, completed using reference TRBV28 and TRBJ1-5, is DVKVTQSSRYLVKRTGEKVFLECVQDMDHENMFWYRQDPGLGLRLIYFSYDVKMKEKGDIPEGYSVSREKKERFSLILESASTNQTSMYLCASSMETGVEQPQHFGDGTRLSIL.

This sequence joins TRBV30 and TRBJ2-7; the TRBD2 assignment by TCRdb is unverifiable without DNA. The CDR3 extends over 12 amino acids. The germline CDR1 and CDR2 sequences are GTSNPN and SVGIG (reference sequence). Here the CDR3 reads CAWSPGGGEQYF.

The chain uses TRBV21-1 and TRBJ2-1; TCRdb designates TRBD1, a call that cannot be tested without DNA. TRBV21-1 is designated a pseudogene. The CDR3 runs to 16 residues. CDR3 residues: CASSKGQGPFYNEQFF.

This chain joins TRBV29-1 and TRBJ1-1. The CDR3 has 13 residues. Germline CDR1 and CDR2: SQVTM and ANQGSEA. CDR3 sequence: CSVTSRLNTEAFF. Full variable domain (outside the CDR3, taken from reference TRBV29-1 and TRBJ1-1): SAVISQKPSRDICQRGTSLTIQCQVDSQVTMMFWYRQQPGQSLTLIATANQGSEATYESGFVIDKFPISRPNLTFSTLTVSNMSPEDSSIYLCSVTSRLNTEAFFGQGTRLTVV.

The CDR3 loop reads CASSWAPGRDEQYF. This chain connects TRBV7-2 to TRBJ2-7; the D call from TCRdb, TRBD1, cannot be confirmed without DNA. The germline V gene encodes CDR1 SGHTA and CDR2 FQGNSA. The CDR3 loop spans 14 amino acids.

The rearrangement joins TRBV24-1 to TRBJ2-2; TCRdb proposes TRBD2, but this gene call is untestable without DNA. Germline CDR1 is KGHDR and CDR2 is SFDVKD. The CDR3 has 13 amino acids. CDR3 sequence reads: CATEEGHTGELFF.

The chain recombines TRBV21-1 with TRBJ2-5. TRBV21-1 is noted as a pseudogene. The CDR3 is made up of 11 amino acids. This chain's CDR3 is CASLTNETQYF.

The V and J genes are TRBV12-3 or TRBV12-4 and TRBJ1-2; lacking DNA, the TRBD1 call made by TCRdb goes unchecked. The CDR3 loop spans 13 amino acids. The CDR3 is CASSFQGAAGYTF.

The rearrangement joins TRBV4-1 to TRBJ2-7; TCRdb selects TRBD1, and the lack of DNA leaves this call unchecked. The CDR3 covers 15 residues. Per the germline V gene, CDR1 is MGHRA and CDR2 is YSYEKL. CDR3 sequence reads: CASSLFPTGTYEQYF.

V usage is TRBV7-9 and J usage is TRBJ2-7; there is no DNA to check the TCRdb D call of TRBD1. The CDR3 runs 15 residues. The germline V gene encodes CDR1 SEHNR and CDR2 FQNEAQ (reference sequence). The CDR3 sequence is CASSTQTGGSYEQYF.

V usage is TRBV29-1 and J usage is TRBJ2-3; TCRdb outputs TRBD1, but without DNA this stays unchecked. This CDR3 has 14 amino acids. Per the germline V gene, CDR1 is SQVTM and CDR2 is ANQGSEA. The CDR3 sequence: CSVEGTAYTDTQYF.

The chain uses TRBV14 and TRBJ1-6; TCRdb lists TRBD1, though no DNA is available to test this call. The CDR3 extends over 15 amino acids. The germline V gene encodes CDR1 SGHDN and CDR2 FVKESK. The CDR3 reads CASSLLRERNSPLHF.

This chain links TRBV29-1 with TRBJ2-2. Per germline, CDR1 SQVTM and CDR2 ANQGSEA. The CDR3 covers 13 residues. CDR3 sequence reads: CSVEPGEPGELFF.

The gene calls are TRBV4-3 and TRBJ1-2; TCRdb gives TRBD1 as the D gene, but with no DNA this cannot be confirmed. The length of the CDR3 is 14 residues. Germline V gene sequence: CDR1 LGHNA, CDR2 YSLEER. This CDR3 is CASNHGGVGYGYTF.

V usage is TRBV29-1 and J usage is TRBJ2-1; TCRdb calls TRBD1, which cannot be checked without DNA. The CDR3 loop spans 14 amino acids. CDR1 is SQVTM and CDR2 is ANQGSEA in the germline V gene. CDR3 region: CSVEGTGGDNEQFF.

The chain couples TRBV28 to TRBJ2-1; TCRdb reports TRBD2, a call that lacks DNA to check it against. The germline gives CDR1 MDHEN, CDR2 SYDVKM. This CDR3 region has 14 residues. The CDR3 here is CASSSRLVPNEQFF.

This chain joins TRBV7-6 and TRBJ2-3; TCRdb names TRBD2, which stays unverified in the absence of DNA. Germline V lookup: CDR1 SGHVS, CDR2 FNYEAQ. The CDR3 loop spans 16 amino acids. The CDR3 protein is CASSYTSGDRTDTQYF.

The gene calls are TRBV28 and TRBJ2-3; there is no DNA to check the TCRdb D call of TRBD2. The CDR3 contains 16 residues. From germline, CDR1 is MDHEN and CDR2 SYDVKM. This chain's CDR3 is CASSFGRTDRPDTQYF. Variable domain in full (rest from reference TRBV28 and TRBJ2-3): DVKVTQSSRYLVKRTGEKVFLECVQDMDHENMFWYRQDPGLGLRLIYFSYDVKMKEKGDIPEGYSVSREKKERFSLILESASTNQTSMYLCASSFGRTDRPDTQYFGPGTRLTVL.

The chain has TRBV5-1 and TRBJ2-7; the D call of TRBD1 rests on TCRdb alone, since no DNA is present to check it. The CDR3 runs to 14 residues. Germline lookup yields CDR1 SGHRS and CDR2 YFSETQ. CDR3 sequence reads: CASSLGTGGLEQYF.

CDR3 region: CASSQVKQGLYEQYF. V and J are TRBV4-1 and TRBJ2-7; TCRdb's D call, TRBD1, is unchecked because there is no DNA. CDR3 size: 15 residues. The V gene's germline CDR1 is MGHRA and CDR2 YSYEKL.

The rearrangement links TRBV6-5 to TRBJ2-7; with no DNA, the TCRdb D assignment of TRBD1 cannot be verified. Per the germline V gene, CDR1 is MNHEY and CDR2 is SVGAGI. The CDR3 runs 14 residues. CDR3: CASSYADRDYEQYF.

This rearrangement joins TRBV19 to TRBJ2-7; as DNA is missing, the TRBD1 call by TCRdb cannot be tested. The length of the CDR3 is 15 residues. Germline loops: CDR1 LNHDA, CDR2 SQIVND (reference sequence). The CDR3: CASSPRQSSSYEQYF.

Here the CDR3 reads CASSLSSGPVSNTGELFF. The chain employs TRBV7-8 and TRBJ2-2; the TCRdb D gene call, TRBD1, has no DNA to confirm it. Per germline, CDR1 SGHVS and CDR2 FQNEAQ. The CDR3 extends over 18 amino acids.

This chain uses TRBV7-9 with TRBJ1-4; the TCRdb call, TRBD1, lacks DNA for checking. Germline V gives CDR1 SEHNR, CDR2 FQNEAQ (reference sequence). This CDR3 is 16 amino acids long. CDR3 residues: CASSSTRTAANEKLFF.